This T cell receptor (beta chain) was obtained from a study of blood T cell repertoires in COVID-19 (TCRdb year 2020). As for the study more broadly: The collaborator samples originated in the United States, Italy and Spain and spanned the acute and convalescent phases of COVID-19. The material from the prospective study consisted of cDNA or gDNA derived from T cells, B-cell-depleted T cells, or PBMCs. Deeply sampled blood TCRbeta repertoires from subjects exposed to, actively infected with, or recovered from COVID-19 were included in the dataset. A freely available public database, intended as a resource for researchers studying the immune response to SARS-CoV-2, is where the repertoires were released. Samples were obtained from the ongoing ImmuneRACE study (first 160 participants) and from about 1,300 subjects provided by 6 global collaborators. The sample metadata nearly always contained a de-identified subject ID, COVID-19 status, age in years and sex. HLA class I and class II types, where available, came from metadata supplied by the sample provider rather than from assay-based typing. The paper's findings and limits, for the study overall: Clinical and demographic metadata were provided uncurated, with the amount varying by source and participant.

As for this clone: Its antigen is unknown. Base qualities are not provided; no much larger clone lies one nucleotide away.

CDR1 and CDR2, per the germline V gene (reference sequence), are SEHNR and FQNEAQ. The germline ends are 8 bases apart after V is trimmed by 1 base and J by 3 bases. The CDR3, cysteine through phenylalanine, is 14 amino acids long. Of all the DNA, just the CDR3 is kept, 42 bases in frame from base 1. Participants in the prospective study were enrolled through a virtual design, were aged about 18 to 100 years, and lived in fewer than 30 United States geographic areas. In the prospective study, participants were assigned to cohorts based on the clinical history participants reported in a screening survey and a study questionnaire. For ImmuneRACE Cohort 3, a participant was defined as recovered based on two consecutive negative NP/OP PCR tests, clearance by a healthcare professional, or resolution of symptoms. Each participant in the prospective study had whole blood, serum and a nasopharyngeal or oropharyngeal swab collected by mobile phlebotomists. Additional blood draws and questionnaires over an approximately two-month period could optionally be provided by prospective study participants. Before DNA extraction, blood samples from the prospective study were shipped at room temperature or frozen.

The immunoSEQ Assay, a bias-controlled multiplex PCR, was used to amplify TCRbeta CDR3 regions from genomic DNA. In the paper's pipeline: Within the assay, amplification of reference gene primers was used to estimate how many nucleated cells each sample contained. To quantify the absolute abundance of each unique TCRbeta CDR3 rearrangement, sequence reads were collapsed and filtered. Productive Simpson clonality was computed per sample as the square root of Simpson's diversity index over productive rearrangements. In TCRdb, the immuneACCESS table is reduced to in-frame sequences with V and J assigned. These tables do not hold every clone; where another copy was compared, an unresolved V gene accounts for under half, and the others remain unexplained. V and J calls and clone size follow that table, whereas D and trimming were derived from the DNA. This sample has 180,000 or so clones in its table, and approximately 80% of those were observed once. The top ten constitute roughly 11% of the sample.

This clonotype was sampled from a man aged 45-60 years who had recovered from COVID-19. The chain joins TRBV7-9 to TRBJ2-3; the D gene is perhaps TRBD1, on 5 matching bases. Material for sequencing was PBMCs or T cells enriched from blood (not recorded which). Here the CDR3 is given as CASSLEGLTDTQYF. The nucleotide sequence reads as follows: TGTGCCAGCAGCTTAGAGGGGTTAACAGATACGCAGTATTTT.